This is a list of T cell receptor beta chains from one sample in a study of blood T cells in healthy people across ages. TCRdb recomputed calls from the 5' RACE reads with MiXCR, one row per CDR3 protein. The top ten clones hold about 15% of a sample with 500,000 to 700,000 distinct CDR3 sequences, around 31% of them seen once. Sequencing was done on a sample of blood. The receptors come from a woman at least 80 years old in good health. CDR3s include the opening cysteine and the closing phenylalanine or tryptophan. A D gene is named only where the DNA matches it firmly. Part of the rows lack a size; the others show once, few, many or a class for expanded clones.

TRBV10-3	many	TRBJ2-5	-	TGTGCCATCAGTCCACAGGGCCGGGGAGAGACCCAGTACTTC	CAISPQGRGETQYF
TRBV7-3	-	TRBJ2-5	TRBD2	TGTGCCAGCAGCTTAAAGAGCGGGGCCCGGGAGACCCAGTACTTC	CASSLKSGARETQYF
TRBV19	-	TRBJ2-1	TRBD2	TGTGCCAGTAGTCCCAGAACACTAGCGGGGATAGGATCGTACAATGAGCAGTTCTTC	CASSPRTLAGIGSYNEQFF
TRBV5-1	-	TRBJ1-1	-	TGCGCCAGCAGCTCAAAGACAGGTCGGGACACTGAAGCTTTCTTT	CASSSKTGRDTEAFF
TRBV6-2/TRBV6-3	many	TRBJ1-5	-	TGTGCCAGCAGTTACGACAGTTTTCAGCCCCAGCATTTT	CASSYDSFQPQHF
TRBV10-3	-	TRBJ1-5	-	TGTGCCATCAGAGACAGTAGCAATCAGCCCCAGCATTTT	CAIRDSSNQPQHF
TRBV20-1	-	TRBJ1-5	-	TGCTGTGCTAGAGATCATCGGGGGAATCAGCCCCAGCATTTT	CCARDHRGNQPQHF
TRBV5-1	many	TRBJ2-7	-	TGCGCCAGCAGCTTGGAGGGCTTGGTATCCTACGAGCAGTACTTC	CASSLEGLVSYEQYF
TRBV6-2/TRBV6-3	-	TRBJ1-1	-	TGTGCCAGCAGATCCTTCCGGGACCGACCAAACACTGAAGCTTTCTTT	CASRSFRDRPNTEAFF
TRBV20-1	few	TRBJ1-6	-	TGCAGTGCTAGTCCGATGCGAGGGCGGAATTCACCCCTCCACTTT	CSASPMRGRNSPLHF
TRBV5-1	-	TRBJ2-3	-	TGCGCCAGCAGCTTGGGAACTAGCAGGGAGGAGTATTTT	CASSLGTSREEYF
TRBV30	-	TRBJ2-1	TRBD2	TGTGCCTGGGGACTAGCGGGGGCTTACAATGAGCAGTTCTTC	CAWGLAGAYNEQFF
TRBV15	-	TRBJ2-5	-	TGTGCCACCAGCGGAGGCAGTTTCAGCCAAGAGACCCAGTACTTC	CATSGGSFSQETQYF
TRBV6-2/TRBV6-3	many	TRBJ2-7	-	TGTGCCAGCAGTCCGGACTACCTCAGCTCCGACGAGCAGTACTTC	CASSPDYLSSDEQYF
TRBV20-1	-	TRBJ1-2	-	TGCAGCGCTCCGGGGTCGTCGGACTATGGCTACACCTTC	CSAPGSSDYGYTF
TRBV20-1	many	TRBJ2-5	TRBD2	TGCAGTGCTGATTCGGGGGGGCGATCCCAAGAGACCCAGTACTTC	CSADSGGRSQETQYF
TRBV18	-	TRBJ2-1	-	TGTGCCAGCTCACCACAGGGAAACGACGAGCAGTTCTTC	CASSPQGNDEQFF
TRBV5-1	-	TRBJ1-1	-	TGCGCCAGCAGCTGGGTAGGGAACACTGAAGCTTTCTTT	CASSWVGNTEAFF
TRBV20-1	many	TRBJ2-7	TRBD1	TGCAGTGCTTACCGACAGGGGGGGCAGTACGAGCAGTACTTC	CSAYRQGGQYEQYF
TRBV20-1	many	TRBJ2-7	-	TGCAGTGCTGGGTGGAATATTCCCCCCTACGAGCAGTACTTC	CSAGWNIPPYEQYF
TRBV6-5	-	TRBJ2-1	TRBD2	TGTGCCAGCAGTCCCCCTAGCGGGCTCTACAATGAGCAGTTCTTC	CASSPPSGLYNEQFF
TRBV4-2	-	TRBJ1-2	-	TGTGCCAGCAGCCAAGGTGGCGCTGGGGACTATGGCTACACCTTC	CASSQGGAGDYGYTF
TRBV29-1	many	TRBJ1-4	-	TGCAGCGTTTATGGAGGAAGTAATGAAAAACTGTTTTTT	CSVYGGSNEKLFF
TRBV11-2	-	TRBJ2-5	-	-	CASRLGQGYYGYTFGSGTQYF
TRBV12-3/TRBV12-4	-	TRBJ1-5	TRBD1	TGTGCCAGCAGATTCGGGAGGGGGCAAAATCAGCCCCAGCATTTT	CASRFGRGQNQPQHF
TRBV6-2/TRBV6-3	few	TRBJ1-5	-	TGTGCCAGCAGTTACGGACGGAATAGCAATCAGCCCCAGCATTTT	CASSYGRNSNQPQHF
TRBV6-5	few	TRBJ1-3	-	TGTGCCAGCAGTTCACCGGGACTAGTGAGCTCTGGAAACACCATATATTTT	CASSSPGLVSSGNTIYF
TRBV12-3/TRBV12-4	many	TRBJ2-3	-	TGTGCCAGCAGTTTTGAGGACCCCACAGATACGCAGTATTTT	CASSFEDPTDTQYF
TRBV29-1	many	TRBJ1-5	-	TGCAGCGTTGTGGAGGGCGCAACGACCCAGCATTTT	CSVVEGATTQHF
TRBV12-3/TRBV12-4	-	TRBJ1-1	-	TGTGCCAGCAGCTGGGCGGGGCCCACTGAAGCTTTCTTT	CASSWAGPTEAFF
TRBV30	many	TRBJ2-3	-	TGTGCCTCGAGTTCAGCCTTAGCCCGGACAGATACGCAGTATTTT	CASSSALARTDTQYF